Below are 28 T cell receptor beta chains sequenced from a single sample in a study of blood T cell repertoires in COVID-19 (dated by TCRdb to between 2020 and 2021). Library creation used the immunoSEQ multiplex PCR assay. As stored in TCRdb, this immuneACCESS dataset retains in-frame rearrangements with V and J assigned. A fraction of the clones does not appear; measured against another copy, unresolved V genes explain less than half of the discrepancy, and the remainder lacks a known reason. The sample records about 87,000 clones, approximately 85% of which are singletons. 25% of the sample is held by the ten biggest clonotypes. The sequenced sample consisted of peripheral blood. These receptors were collected from a human donor in a cohort sampled during active COVID-19.

This clone was seen a single time. This sequence joins TRBV19 and TRBJ2-1; TRBD2 is a possible D gene (6 bases). CDR1 is LNHDA and CDR2 is SQIVND in the germline V gene (reference sequence). The ends were cut back, 5 bases at V and 9 bases at J, with 14 bases in the middle. The length of the CDR3 is 13 residues. This chain's CDR3 is CASSSTRTGEQFF. CDR3 sequence (DNA): TGTGCCAGTAGTTCGACTAGGACCGGTGAGCAGTTCTTC.

V is TRBV10-2 and J is TRBJ2-7, with 10 bases identical to TRBD1. In germline, CDR1 is WSHSY, CDR2 SAAADI. The J segment lost 7 bases and the V segment lost 9 bases, leaving 12 bases of the junction unmatched. The CDR3 contains 14 residues. The CDR3 nucleotides are TGCGCCAGTAGACAGGGGGCTGGCCTAGGAGAGCAGTACTTC. It encodes CASRQGAGLGEQYF.

Note on this clone: This specimen includes other DNA sequences encoding the same CDR3. V and J are TRBV7-9 and TRBJ2-1; 11 nucleotides match TRBD2. CDR3 size: 15 residues. CDR1 is SEHNR and CDR2 is FQNEAQ in the germline V gene (reference sequence). The V gene end was trimmed by 5 bases and the J gene end by 4 bases; junction bases not matched to a gene: 4. The CDR3 coding sequence is TGTGCCAGCAGCCCCGGGACTAGCGGATACAATGAGCAGTTCTTC. Translated: CASSPGTSGYNEQFF. Drawing the rest from reference TRBV7-9 and TRBJ2-1, the complete variable domain is DTGVSQNPRHKITKRGQNVTFRCDPISEHNRLYWYRQTLGQGPEFLTYFQNEAQLEKSRLLSDRFSAERPKGSFSTLEIQRTEQGDSAMYLCASSPGTSGYNEQFFGPGTRLTVL.

This clone was found once. V and J are TRBV9 and TRBJ2-2; 10 nucleotides align to TRBD1. The V gene's germline CDR1 is SGDLS and CDR2 YYNGEE. The V and J ends lost 4 bases and 6 bases, in that order; junction bases with no gene match: 6. This CDR3 has 15 residues. CDR3 in amino acids: CASSQGGQGSGELFF. The CDR3 region has the DNA TGTGCCAGCAGCCAAGGGGGACAGGGGTCCGGGGAGCTGTTTTTT.

This chain links TRBV7-6 with TRBJ1-1; a possible D gene is TRBD1 (6 bases). The germline gives CDR1 SGHVS, CDR2 FNYEAQ. Trimming took 5 bases from V and 1 from J, leaving 14 bases between them. The length of the CDR3 is 15 residues. CDR3 nucleotide sequence: TGTGCCAGCAGCCCGACAGGCCCGTCGAACACTGAAGCTTTCTTT. It codes for CASSPTGPSNTEAFF.

The rearrangement uses TRBV5-6 and TRBJ2-2; TRBD2 matches 7 bases. The CDR3 totals 16 residues. Losses at the gene ends were 5 bases for V and 2 bases for J; bases not matched to a gene: 9. CDR1 SGHDT and CDR2 YYEEEE come from the germline V gene. CDR3: CASRGGAGVNTGELFF. In DNA, the CDR3 is TGTGCCAGCAGAGGAGGGGCGGGAGTCAACACCGGGGAGCTGTTTTTT.

The chain links TRBV19 to TRBJ2-3, with 9 bases lining up with TRBD2. Germline V gene sequence: CDR1 LNHDA, CDR2 SQIVND (reference sequence). Trimming removed 11 bases from V and 3 bases from J; junction bases left unmatched: 12. The CDR3 loop spans 15 amino acids. CDR3 sequence: CASKLAGGPTDTQYF. In DNA, the CDR3 is TGTGCCTCAAAACTTGCGGGGGGGCCGACAGATACGCAGTATTTT.

The gene calls are TRBV5-8 and TRBJ1-2; TRBD1 matches 7 bases. Unmatched junction bases numbered 8, after V lost 5 bases and J lost 4 bases. The germline V gene encodes CDR1 SGHTS and CDR2 YDEGEE. CDR3 size: 14 residues. The CDR3 DNA sequence: TGTGCCAGCAGTACCGGGACAGTCTTCTATGGCTACACCTTC. Amino acids: CASSTGTVFYGYTF.

J is TRBJ2-5 and V is TRBV30, with D maybe TRBD1 (6 bases). Trimming stripped 5 bases from V and 1 base from J, with 14 bases between. Per the germline V gene, CDR1 is GTSNPN and CDR2 is SVGIG (reference sequence). The CDR3 is 14 amino acids. CDR3 DNA sequence: TGTGCCTGGGCCCTGGACAGATCCCAAGAGACCCAGTACTTC. It specifies CAWALDRSQETQYF.

The chain employs TRBV28 and TRBJ2-7; TRBD2 aligns across 10 bases. Germline lookup yields CDR1 MDHEN and CDR2 SYDVKM. V gave up 4 bases and J gave up 4 bases; unmatched junction bases: 10. The CDR3 has 16 residues. CDR3 protein: CASSSLLSGRQYEQYF. Written as DNA, the CDR3 is TGTGCCAGCAGTTCCCTTCTTAGCGGGAGGCAATACGAGCAGTACTTC.

The V and J genes are TRBV3-1 (or the pseudogene TRBV3-2) and TRBJ1-2; possibly TRBD1 for D (6 bases). Per germline, CDR1 LGHDT and CDR2 YNNKEL (reference sequence). The CDR3 length is 14 residues. V lost 2 bases to trimming and J lost 3 bases, with 10 bases between them. In nucleotides, the CDR3 is TGTGCCAGCAGCCAACAGGGGCGGGACTATGGCTACACCTTC. As protein: CASSQQGRDYGYTF.

This chain joins TRBV7-6 and TRBJ2-7; D perhaps matches TRBD1 (5 bases). The germline CDR1 and CDR2 sequences are SGHVS and FNYEAQ. The CDR3 runs to 15 residues. V shed 2 bases and J shed 3 bases, with 14 bases lying between them. The CDR3 nucleotides read TGTGCCAGCAGCTTAAATCGGGCAGGGAACTACGAGCAGTACTTC. Amino acids: CASSLNRAGNYEQYF.

The chain combines TRBV19 with TRBJ2-3; 8 positions agree with TRBD2. The length of the CDR3 is 15 residues. Germline V gene lookup returns CDR1 LNHDA and CDR2 SQIVND (reference sequence). The junction had 10 bases not matched to a gene; V was cut back by 5 bases and J by 6 bases. CDR3 nucleotide sequence: TGTGCCAGTAGTGCGACGGGGGGGGAATGGGATACGCAGTATTTT. Protein sequence: CASSATGGEWDTQYF.

For the CDR3, the DNA is TGCGCCAGCAGCTTAGTCCGGGACACTCGCTCCTACGAGCAGTACTTC. This translates into CASSLVRDTRSYEQYF. The chain carries TRBV5-1 and TRBJ2-7, with TRBD1 as a possible D gene (6 bases). The CDR3 is 16 amino acids. Germline assignment: CDR1 SGHRS and CDR2 YFSETQ. V dropped 2 bases and J dropped 0 bases, with 15 bases sitting between them.

The chain has TRBV9 and TRBJ2-3; D uncertain. The germline CDR1 and CDR2 sequences are SGDLS and YYNGEE. V dropped 4 bases and J dropped 0 bases, with 9 bases sitting between them. The CDR3 has 14 residues. CDR3 DNA sequence: TGTGCCAGCAGCAGAGAAATTAGCACAGATACGCAGTATTTT. Translated, it gives CASSREISTDTQYF.

This clone was recorded only once. The chain carries TRBV11-1 and TRBJ2-6; 7 bases agree with TRBD2. Germline trimming cut 3 bases from V and 2 bases from J; bases unmatched to any gene: 4. This CDR3 contains 16 residues. From germline, CDR1 is SGHAT and CDR2 FQDESV (reference sequence). As DNA, the CDR3 is TGTGCCAGCAGCTTTGGTGCGGGAGCTGGGGCCAACGTCCTGACTTTC. As protein: CASSFGAGAGANVLTF.

V is TRBV6-2 or TRBV6-3 and J is TRBJ2-7, with D possibly matching TRBD2 (6 bases). The germline V gene encodes CDR1 MNHEY and CDR2 SVGEGT. The germline V and J ends were trimmed by 6 bases and 3 bases, with 12 bases remaining between them. The CDR3 totals 13 residues. The CDR3 DNA follows: TGTGCCAGCAGGCCTAGCGTTGGCTACGAGCAGTACTTC. It encodes CASRPSVGYEQYF.

J is TRBJ2-7 and V is TRBV7-9; tentatively, D is TRBD1 (5 bases). Germline CDR1 is SEHNR and CDR2 is FQNEAQ (reference sequence). The CDR3 covers 15 residues. V lost 5 bases, J lost 7 bases, and 21 bases lay in between. Here the CDR3 reads CASSAFQGTRGEQYF. The CDR3 nucleotides read TGTGCCAGCAGCGCGTTTCAGGGAACCCGTGGGGAGCAGTACTTC.

This clone was observed a handful of times. The rearrangement uses TRBV5-1 and TRBJ1-3, with 7 bases matching TRBD1. V shed 4 bases and J 0 bases; nucleotides not matched to a gene: 4. There are 15 residues in the CDR3. The germline gives CDR1 SGHRS, CDR2 YFSETQ. This CDR3 is CASSTDRASGNTIYF. The CDR3 DNA reads TGCGCCAGCAGCACCGACAGGGCCTCTGGAAACACCATATATTTT.

The rearrangement joins TRBV27 to TRBJ2-7, with D perhaps TRBD2 (5 bases). The length of the CDR3 is 13 residues. V was shortened by 0 bases and J by 3 bases, with 6 bases between the two germline ends. The germline V gene encodes CDR1 MNHEY and CDR2 SMNVEV (reference sequence). The CDR3: CASSLSEVYEQYF. The DNA of the CDR3 is TGTGCCAGCAGTTTATCGGAGGTCTACGAGCAGTACTTC.

This clone has only a few counts. The V call is TRBV5-1, the J call TRBJ2-5; 9 bases fit TRBD2. The V gene's germline CDR1 is SGHRS and CDR2 YFSETQ. This CDR3 has 14 residues. Trimming cost V 6 bases and J 0 bases; bases outside gene matches: 3. The CDR3 DNA follows: TGCGCCAGCAAGGCTAGCGGGAACCAAGAGACCCAGTACTTC. It yields the protein CASKASGNQETQYF.

The gene calls are TRBV7-2 and TRBJ1-2; D not certain. CDR1 SGHTA and CDR2 FQGNSA come from the germline V gene. Trimming cost V 1 base and J 2 bases, with 14 bases left between them. This CDR3 spans 16 amino acids. The CDR3 protein is CASSLVILSGNYGYTF. CDR3 DNA: TGTGCCAGCAGCTTAGTTATTCTTTCCGGGAACTATGGCTACACCTTC.

The V and J genes are TRBV7-6 and TRBJ1-6, with a weak D call TRBD1 (5 bases). The CDR3 runs to 16 residues. V was trimmed by 11 bases and J by 6 bases, leaving 23 bases between them. CDR1 SGHVS and CDR2 FNYEAQ come from the germline V gene. DNA of the CDR3: TGTGCCGGAAGGGGTCCCCTTACCCAAGGTAATTCACCCCTCCACTTT. Translation: CAGRGPLTQGNSPLHF.

The chain uses TRBV18 and TRBJ1-2; 11 nucleotides agree with TRBD1. Germline V gene data show CDR1 as KGHSH and CDR2 as LQKENI. The CDR3 contains 15 residues. Unmatched junction bases numbered 7, after V lost 4 bases and J lost 6 bases. DNA of the CDR3: TGTGCCAGCTCACTAGGACAGGGGGCGCAGGATGGCTACACCTTC. Translation: CASSLGQGAQDGYTF.

The chain couples TRBV7-9 to TRBJ2-1; weak D call: TRBD2 (5 bases). The CDR3 is 16 amino acids. Germline CDR1 and CDR2: SEHNR and FQNEAQ (reference sequence). V was trimmed by 1 base and J by 0 bases, leaving 10 bases between them. This chain's CDR3 is CASSLVRGSSYNEQFF. The CDR3 nucleotides are TGTGCCAGCAGCTTAGTTCGGGGTAGCTCCTACAATGAGCAGTTCTTC.

The chain uses TRBV10-3 and TRBJ2-3; D is undetermined. Germline CDR1 ENHRY, CDR2 SYGVKD. V lost 1 base to trimming and J lost 2 bases, with 4 bases between them. CDR3 length equals 13 residues. In DNA form, the CDR3 reads TGTGCCATCAGTGAGTTCTACACAGATACGCAGTATTTT. Its protein is CAISEFYTDTQYF.

This sequence joins TRBV28 and TRBJ1-1, with D perhaps matching TRBD1 (6 bases). Germline loops: CDR1 MDHEN, CDR2 SYDVKM. Trimming removed 5 bases from V and 5 bases from J, with 12 bases in between. This CDR3 region has 13 residues. The CDR3 protein is CASSRRGPTEAFF. CDR3 in DNA: TGTGCCAGCAGTCGGCGGGGGCCAACTGAAGCTTTCTTT.

The rearrangement uses TRBV6-5 and TRBJ2-2, with D perhaps TRBD2 (5 bases). With 4 bases removed from V and 1 base from J, the gap between germline ends came to 7 bases. Per the germline V gene, CDR1 is MNHEY and CDR2 is SVGAGI. The CDR3 loop spans 14 amino acids. CDR3 in DNA: TGTGCCAGCAGTTCCGGACTGAACACCGGGGAGCTGTTTTTT. Protein product: CASSSGLNTGELFF.